This TCR beta chain was sequenced during a study of PD-L1 blockade in urothelial cancer. Across the study: Earlier, patients had received 0 to 3 chemotherapy regimens.

Data came from immunoSEQ multiplex PCR; TCRdb stores just in-frame clones and leaves some out. The data contain about 33,000 clones, over 75% of them seen just once; the ten biggest clones take up 15% to 18%. The time point: pretreatment peripheral blood. Sampling of each patient yielded between 1 and 8 specimens, collected pretreatment and on-treatment. This TCR derives from a man between 60 and 75 years old with urothelial cancer. This sample comprised PBMCs, obtained around atezolizumab (anti-PD-L1) treatment.

The CDR3: CASSRNPGQGRGYTF. The DNA of the CDR3 is TGTGCCAGCAGCCGCAATCCGGGACAGGGGAGAGGCTACACCTTC. The chain employs TRBV6-5 and TRBJ1-2; TRBD1 agrees at 10 bases. J gave up 8 bases and V 6 bases, and 12 bases lay outside the gene matches. CDR3 length: 15 residues. CDR1 and CDR2 (germline): MNHEY, SVGAGI.